The 8 T cell receptor beta chains below were found in one sample sequenced in a study of cytotoxic CD8 clonotypes in ibrutinib-treated CLL. Assay: immunoSEQ multiplex PCR; the TCRdb copy retains only in-frame clones and omits some. The repertoire holds 35,000 to 45,000 clones, with 60% to 80% as singletons. Sequences were derived from PBMCs, sampled after 12 months of ibrutinib treatment. All receptors derive from a human donor with chronic lymphocytic leukemia.

The rearrangement joins TRBV5-1 to TRBJ2-1; D unresolved. The germline V gene has CDR1 SGHRS and CDR2 YFSETQ. V was pared by 1 base and J by 0 bases, with 8 bases between. The CDR3 covers 15 residues. CDR3 DNA sequence: TGCGCCAGCAGCTTGACCGCGAGCTCCTACAATGAGCAGTTCTTC. Its translation is CASSLTASSYNEQFF.

This chain connects TRBV30 to TRBJ2-7; D possibly corresponds to TRBD2 (5 bases). The germline V gene encodes CDR1 GTSNPN and CDR2 SVGIG (reference sequence). Trimming removed 2 bases from V and 3 bases from J, with 11 bases in between. The CDR3 sequence is 13 residues long. This CDR3 is CAWSRSEIYEQYF. In nucleotides, the CDR3 is TGTGCCTGGAGTCGTAGCGAGATCTACGAGCAGTACTTC. Full variable domain (missing parts from reference TRBV30 and TRBJ2-7): SQTIHQWPATLVQPVGSPLSLECTVEGTSNPNLYWYRQAAGRGLQLLFYSVGIGQISSEVPQNLSASRPQDRQFILSSKKLLLSDSGFYLCAWSRSEIYEQYFGPGTRLTVT.

This chain links TRBV18 with TRBJ1-3; D unresolved. This CDR3 spans 15 amino acids. Between the trimmed V and J ends, which lost 2 bases and 0 bases, there was a span of 8 bases. In germline, CDR1 is KGHSH, CDR2 LQKENI. CDR3 sequence: CASSPNPSSGNTIYF. The CDR3 region has the DNA TGTGCCAGCTCACCAAACCCGAGCTCTGGAAACACCATATATTTT.

The V gene is TRBV5-1, the J gene TRBJ1-1; possible D gene TRBD1, 5 bases. Per germline, CDR1 SGHRS and CDR2 YFSETQ. The CDR3 runs to 15 residues. Trimming took 3 bases from V and 1 from J, leaving 13 bases between them. The CDR3 bases are TGCGCCAGCAGCTCTCCGGGGCTGGAGAACACTGAAGCTTTCTTT. It specifies CASSSPGLENTEAFF.

The rearrangement joins TRBV10-3 to TRBJ2-3, with D perhaps TRBD1 or TRBD2 (5 bases each). Germline V gene data show CDR1 as ENHRY and CDR2 as SYGVKD. The CDR3 length is 14 residues. The CDR3 reads CASKGTGSTDTQYF. The CDR3 DNA sequence: TGTGCGAGCAAGGGGACGGGTAGCACAGATACGCAGTATTTT.

This rearrangement joins TRBV18 to TRBJ1-1, with 10 bases matching TRBD1. The CDR3 is 17 residues long. Per germline, CDR1 KGHSH and CDR2 LQKENI. The V and J ends lost 5 bases and 0 bases, in that order; junction bases with no gene match: 9. CDR3 in DNA: TGTGCCAGCTCATCAACCGGGACAGGGGTCATGAACACTGAAGCTTTCTTT. This sequence encodes CASSSTGTGVMNTEAFF.

This clone was counted a single time. The genes are TRBV7-9 and TRBJ2-5; 14 nucleotides line up with TRBD2. CDR3 size: 16 residues. Losses at the gene ends were 3 bases for V and 4 bases for J; bases not matched to a gene: 4. Per germline, CDR1 SEHNR and CDR2 FQNEAQ (reference sequence). This CDR3 reads CASSFPGLAGVETQYF. Written as DNA, the CDR3 is TGTGCCAGCAGCTTTCCGGGACTAGCGGGAGTAGAGACCCAGTACTTC.

The CDR3 loop is CASSLSGDSSYEQYF. CDR3 DNA sequence: TGTGCCAGCAGCCTTTCCGGGGACAGCTCCTACGAGCAGTACTTC. This chain links TRBV7-9 with TRBJ2-7; 7 bases fit TRBD1. This CDR3 is 15 amino acids long. Per germline, CDR1 SEHNR and CDR2 FQNEAQ (reference sequence). Losses at the gene ends were 5 bases for V and 0 bases for J; bases not matched to a gene: 7. Supplemented by reference TRBV7-9 and TRBJ2-7, the full variable domain reads DTGVSQNPRHKITKRGQNVTFRCDPISEHNRLYWYRQTLGQGPEFLTYFQNEAQLEKSRLLSDRFSAERPKGSFSTLEIQRTEQGDSAMYLCASSLSGDSSYEQYFGPGTRLTVT.